Here is one TCR beta chain with its context. This entry is derived from a study of technical replicates of blood from four donors. Profiled with immunoSEQ multiplex PCR; TCRdb holds only in-frame clones, not every one. Of about 72,000 clones in the sample, about nine tenths were seen once. Trimming took off 0 bases at V and 4 bases at J, with 9 bases between the two ends. Germline lookup yields CDR1 SEHNR and CDR2 FQNEAQ (reference sequence). The CDR3 spans 14 residues. Sequenced sample: T cells isolated from PBMCs. The TCR sequence derives from a human donor in good health. The chain is built from TRBV7-9 and TRBJ1-2; D remains ambiguous. The DNA of the CDR3 is TGTGCCAGCAGCTTAGCCTTACCAGTCTATGGCTACACCTTC. This encodes CASSLALPVYGYTF. The full variable domain, in which reference TRBV7-9 and TRBJ1-2 provide the parts outside the CDR3, is DTGVSQNPRHKITKRGQNVTFRCDPISEHNRLYWYRQTLGQGPEFLTYFQNEAQLEKSRLLSDRFSAERPKGSFSTLEIQRTEQGDSAMYLCASSLALPVYGYTFGSGTRLTVV.